This TCR beta chain was identified in a study of blood T cells in healthy people across ages. Findings and caveats of the study: As age increased, TCR beta diversity per million T cells fell in a roughly linear fashion.

A second PCR, run for about 6 to 11 cycles, used a sample-barcoded 5' primer plus a J-beta primer mix. Per-sample output comprised a minimum of 2.5 million paired-end reads containing CDR3. Via MiXCR, TCRdb re-called the 5' RACE reads, giving one row per CDR3 protein. The repertoire holds roughly 1,700,000 distinct CDR3 sequences, with 25% to 30% as singletons. This clonotype has only a few counts. Its cognate antigen is unknown. Donors were healthy Caucasian individuals from Russia aged roughly 6 to 95. Each donor had around 10 milliliters of peripheral blood drawn. What was sequenced was blood. The receptor comes from a woman aged 30 to 39 in good health.

The CDR3 spells CASSATTRGREQFF. As DNA, the CDR3 is TGCGCCAGCAGTGCGACTACCAGGGGGCGCGAGCAGTTCTTC. The chain is built from TRBV10-1 and TRBJ2-1; 8 bases are a match to TRBD1. The germline CDR1 and CDR2 sequences are WNHNN and SYGVQD (reference sequence). The CDR3 consists of 14 residues. V shed 4 bases, J shed 10 bases, and the junction held 9 bases outside the gene matches.